This T cell receptor beta chain was profiled in a study of regulatory T cells in long-lasting Graves disease. Study-level points and caveats: Persistent Graves' patients showed less TCR diversity than newly diagnosed patients showed.

For TCR beta, libraries came from iRepertoire HTBI primers and Arm-PCR of CDR3 regions. TCRdb analysed the multiplex PCR reads with MiXCR anew, one entry per CDR3 protein. The table records about 560,000 distinct CDR3 sequences, around 15% of them present only once. Time point noted: newly diagnosed GD, antithyroid drugs for less than 3 months. The TCR library was prepared using RNA isolated from PBMCs. This clonotype occurred a few times. The antigen is undetermined. The data also belong to a second study, concerning T cells in Graves' hyperthyroidism and ophthalmopathy.

This clonotype was sampled from a man aged 18 to 35 with Graves disease. The material was peripheral blood mononuclear cells (PBMCs), obtained at new diagnosis, from a patient treated with antithyroid drugs.

DNA for the CDR3: TGTGCCAGCAGCACGGGACAGGGGCCGTCCTACGAGCAGTACTTC. Translated, it gives CASSTGQGPSYEQYF. The chain carries TRBV5-6 and TRBJ2-7; 10 bases agree with TRBD1. The CDR3 runs 15 residues. The junction had 5 bases not matched to a gene; V was cut back by 4 bases and J by 1 base. Germline values: CDR1 SGHDT, CDR2 YYEEEE.